Listed below are T cell receptor beta chains from one sample, sequenced in a study of T-cell memory formation after mild COVID-19. TCRdb passed the 5' RACE reads through MiXCR, listing each CDR3 protein once. The sample comprises hundreds of thousands of distinct CDR3 sequences, approximately 19% of which are singletons, and roughly a fifth rests with the top ten. The sequencing sample was made of PBMCs or a T cell subset sorted from them (not recorded which). The source is a man younger than 30 who had mild COVID-19 (a few samples of this study predate the infection). Cell type and time point are not known. The CDR3 runs from the conserved cysteine through the conserved F or W. A D gene is named only where the DNA matches it firmly. The size entry is marked missing in some rows and otherwise reads once, few, many or a size class.

few	TRBV5-1	NA	TRBJ1-1	TGCGCCAGCAGCTTGGAGGGGTCGGTTGCGGAAGCTTTCTTT	CASSLEGSVAEAFF
few	TRBV5-5	NA	TRBJ1-6	TGTGCCAGCAGCTGGAACCCCGGGACGGAGAATTCACCCCTCCACTTT	CASSWNPGTENSPLHF
NA	TRBV5-1	NA	TRBJ2-5	TGCGCCAGCAGCTTGGGGTTCGGGTTCGAGACCCAGTACTTC	CASSLGFGFETQYF
few	TRBV7-2	TRBD1	TRBJ2-3	TGTGCCAGCAGCGTCACCGGGACAGGGAGAGATAAGCAGTATTTT	CASSVTGTGRDKQYF
once	TRBV24-1	NA	TRBJ2-2	TGTGCCATACACAGCCAGAACACCGGGGAGCTGTTTTTT	CAIHSQNTGELFF
NA	TRBV4-2	TRBD1	TRBJ2-3	TGTGCCAGCAGCCAAGAATTTGACAGGGCGGATACGCAGTATTTT	CASSQEFDRADTQYF
few	TRBV7-2	NA	TRBJ2-6	TGTGCCAGCAGCTCCCCGGGACTTCGCTCTGGGGCCAACGTCCTGACTTTC	CASSSPGLRSGANVLTF
NA	TRBV11-1	TRBD2	TRBJ2-5	TGTGCCAGCAGCCCTCTAGCGGGGGCGAGGGAGACCCAGTACTTC	CASSPLAGARETQYF
NA	TRBV11-2	NA	TRBJ2-5	TGTGCCAGCAGCTCCTACGAGGACAGTCTGGAGACCCAGTACTTC	CASSSYEDSLETQYF
NA	TRBV6-2/TRBV6-3	NA	TRBJ2-1	TGTGCCAGCAGTTATCAATCCGCCTACAATGAGCAGTTCTTC	CASSYQSAYNEQFF
NA	TRBV4-3	NA	TRBJ1-3	TGCGCCAGCAGCCCAGACGGGTTCGTCGACACCATATATTTT	CASSPDGFVDTIYF
NA	TRBV10-3	NA	TRBJ2-3	TGTGCCATTTCGCCCCGGGGGGCGACAGATACGCAGTATTTT	CAISPRGATDTQYF
NA	TRBV10-1	NA	TRBJ1-1	TGCGCCAGCAGTGGACGGGTAATGAACACTGAAGCTTTCTTT	CASSGRVMNTEAFF
NA	TRBV10-3	TRBD1	TRBJ2-3	TGTGCCATCAGTCATGAAAGGACAGGGAAAAGCACAGATACGCAGTATTTT	CAISHERTGKSTDTQYF
few	TRBV28	TRBD1	TRBJ1-2	TGTGCCAGCAGGCCGGTCTGGGGACAGGCATATGGCTACACCTTC	CASRPVWGQAYGYTF
NA	TRBV20-1	TRBD2	TRBJ2-4	TGCAGTGCTAGAGATGGGGGGGAGGCCAAAAACATTCAGTACTTC	CSARDGGEAKNIQYF
many	TRBV5-5	NA	TRBJ2-2	TGTGCCAGCAGCTTAGGGAGTAACACCGGGGAGCTGTTTTTT	CASSLGSNTGELFF
few	TRBV15	NA	TRBJ2-3	TGTGCCACCAGCAGAGATGCTAGGGGGGGCACAGATACGCAGTATTTT	CATSRDARGGTDTQYF
few	TRBV5-1	NA	TRBJ2-6	TGCGCCAGCAGCTCAAACCGGGACCGCCTCTCTGGGGCCAACGTCCTGACTTTC	CASSSNRDRLSGANVLTF
many	TRBV4-1	NA	TRBJ2-2	TGCGCCAGCAGCCAAGAGACAAGCCGGAACACCGGGGAGCTGTTTTTT	CASSQETSRNTGELFF
few	TRBV20-1	TRBD1	TRBJ1-5	TGCAGTGCTCGCCGGGACAGGGATCAGCCCCAGCATTTT	CSARRDRDQPQHF
NA	TRBV4-1	NA	TRBJ1-1	TGCGCCAGCAGCCAAGATTTGGTTGGTTGGGAGGGACGAGAAGCTTTCTTT	CASSQDLVGWEGREAFF
NA	TRBV29-1	TRBD1	TRBJ2-5	TGCAGCGCCGATGCGGACAGGCGAGAGACCCAGTACTTC	CSADADRRETQYF
NA	TRBV2	NA	TRBJ2-3	TGTGCCAGCAGTGACCGTTCAGGAATGGATACGCAGTATTTT	CASSDRSGMDTQYF
many	TRBV7-6	NA	TRBJ1-1	TGTGCCAGCAGCCGGGAACAGAACACTGAAGCTTTCTTT	CASSREQNTEAFF
once	TRBV9	NA	TRBJ2-3	TGTGCCAGCAGCGCCAAGGGGGGTTGGGGCACAGATACGCAGTATTTT	CASSAKGGWGTDTQYF
NA	TRBV27	NA	TRBJ1-1	TGTGCCAGCAGAGCGGGAGGACTCACTGAAGCTTTCTTT	CASRAGGLTEAFF
NA	TRBV5-4	NA	TRBJ2-7	TGTGCCAGCAGCTTGGACCGCACGGGTGAGCAGTACTTC	CASSLDRTGEQYF
many	TRBV12-3/TRBV12-4	NA	TRBJ2-7	TGTGCCAGCAGTTACGGCAGCTCCTACGAGCAGTACTTC	CASSYGSSYEQYF
few	TRBV7-2	NA	TRBJ1-2	TGTGCCAGCCGATCAGGCGGGTGGAATGGCTACACCTTC	CASRSGGWNGYTF
few	TRBV12-3/TRBV12-4	TRBD2	TRBJ2-3	TGTGCCAGCAGTCGCTTGCTAGCGGACGACACAGATACGCAGTATTTT	CASSRLLADDTDTQYF
NA	TRBV7-9	NA	TRBJ1-2	TGTGCCAGCAGTTCCCCCGGGCCCTATGGCTACACCTTC	CASSSPGPYGYTF
many	TRBV6-4	TRBD2	TRBJ2-3	TGTGCCAGCAGTGACTCAGGCGGGGGGGCAGATACGCAGTATTTT	CASSDSGGGADTQYF
NA	TRBV9	TRBD1	TRBJ1-3	TGTGCCAGCAGCGCAACAGGGGTCTCTGGAAACACCATATATTTT	CASSATGVSGNTIYF
few	TRBV23-1	TRBD1	TRBJ2-5	TGCGCCAGCAGTCAATCAGGAGACAGGGTTCAAGAGACCCAGTACTTC	CASSQSGDRVQETQYF
NA	TRBV28	NA	TRBJ1-4	TGTGCCAGCAGCCGCTTCGGGAGAGAAAAACTGTTTTTT	CASSRFGREKLFF
few	TRBV19	NA	TRBJ2-5	TGTGCCAGTAGTGTGCGGGGTGAGACCCAGTACTTC	CASSVRGETQYF
NA	TRBV7-2	NA	TRBJ2-5	TGTGCCAGCAGCTTAGTGCCCGGGGGGACCCAGTACTTC	CASSLVPGGTQYF
NA	TRBV6-2/TRBV6-3	NA	TRBJ2-7	TGTGCCAGCAGCTCGTTTGCCTACGAGCAGTACTTC	CASSSFAYEQYF
NA	TRBV5-1	NA	TRBJ2-7	TGCGCCAGCTTCGCGGGCGGCCCTGTCTACGAGCAGTACTTC	CASFAGGPVYEQYF
few	TRBV12-3/TRBV12-4	NA	TRBJ2-2	TGTGCCAGCAGCCCCTCGGGACTTTATACCGGGGAGCTGTTTTTT	CASSPSGLYTGELFF
NA	TRBV12-3/TRBV12-4	TRBD1	TRBJ1-5	TGTGCCAGCAAAGGGACAGGGAATAACCAGCCCCAGCATTTT	CASKGTGNNQPQHF
few	TRBV19	NA	TRBJ2-1	TGTGCCAGTAGTAAGGCAGGGTTCGATCATGAGCAGTTCTTC	CASSKAGFDHEQFF
NA	TRBV2	NA	TRBJ1-1	TGTGCCAGCAATTGGGAGCTGAACACTGAAGCTTTCTTT	CASNWELNTEAFF
few	TRBV2	TRBD2	TRBJ2-1	TGTGCCAGCAATGGACTAGCGGATCAGCAGTTCTTC	CASNGLADQQFF
few	TRBV7-2	NA	TRBJ2-3	TGTGCCAGCAGCTTAGCAGGGCCCCATTCTAGCACAGATACGCAGTATTTT	CASSLAGPHSSTDTQYF
few	TRBV27	NA	TRBJ1-2	TGTGCCAGCAGTTTATATGGGGGCGGCCCTGGCTACACCTTC	CASSLYGGGPGYTF
many	TRBV20-1	NA	TRBJ2-5	TGCAGTGCGCTTAGGGAGACCCAGTACTTC	CSALRETQYF
NA	TRBV9	NA	TRBJ1-3	TGTGCCAGCAGCCAAAACTCTGGAAACACCATATATTTT	CASSQNSGNTIYF
few	TRBV11-2	NA	TRBJ2-4	TGTGCCAGCAGCTTAGCGGCCATTCAGTACTTC	CASSLAAIQYF
many	TRBV9	TRBD2	TRBJ2-1	TGTGCCAGCAGCCTTAGCGGGGGTCCCTACAATGAGCAGTTCTTC	CASSLSGGPYNEQFF
few	TRBV10-3	TRBD2	TRBJ2-7	TGTGCCAGCGCCGGGACTAGCGGGGGAAGCTCCTACGAGCAGTACTTC	CASAGTSGGSSYEQYF
NA	TRBV23-1	NA	TRBJ2-5	TGCGCCAGCAGTCACCTCCCCGAGACAGGAAAGACCCAGTACTTC	CASSHLPETGKTQYF
many	TRBV7-2	NA	TRBJ2-3	TGTGCCAGCAGCTTACCGAGCACAGATACGCAGTATTTT	CASSLPSTDTQYF
NA	TRBV5-1	TRBD1	TRBJ2-2	TGCGCCACCGCGACAGGGGCGGGCACCGGGGAGCTGTTTTTT	CATATGAGTGELFF
NA	TRBV9	NA	TRBJ2-2	TGTGCCAGCAGCGTAGAAAGCACCGGGGAGCTGTTTTTT	CASSVESTGELFF
few	TRBV6-5	NA	TRBJ1-5	TGTGCCAGCAGTTACGGGCGGTATCAGCCCCAGCATTTT	CASSYGRYQPQHF
many	TRBV5-1	NA	TRBJ2-2	TGCGCCAGCAGCTTGGTGCATCCGCCGGCCGGGGAGCTGTTTTTT	CASSLVHPPAGELFF
NA	TRBV30	TRBD2	TRBJ2-1	TGTGCCTGGAGTGGGTTAGCGGGGGGGTACAATGAGCAGTTCTTC	CAWSGLAGGYNEQFF